The source of this T cell receptor (beta chain) is a study of cytomegalovirus exposure and HLA in healthy donors. Study-level findings and limits: Associated with cytomegalovirus, according to the listing, were 150 to 200 TCR beta chains. A later analysis linked a missense DCLRE1C variant to TCR beta V- and J-gene trimming.

On this clone: Its specificity is unknown.

Per the germline V gene, CDR1 is SNHLY and CDR2 is FYNNEI. The CDR3 has 13 residues. With 7 bases removed from V and 8 bases from J, the gap between germline ends came to 17 bases. Primers included in the PCR were 60 Vbeta and 13 Jbeta primers. Assay: immunoSEQ multiplex PCR; the TCRdb copy retains only in-frame clones and omits some. The sample features around 51,000 clones, with 2.1% in its top ten. Sequencing was carried out using PBMCs. This chain uses TRBV2 with TRBJ1-2; possible D gene TRBD1, 6 bases. The TCR sequence derives from a woman aged 40-49 years in good health and CMV-seronegative. The CDR3 DNA reads as TGTGCCAGCACTAGAACGGGGGGGCTCGGCTACACCTTC. As protein: CASTRTGGLGYTF.